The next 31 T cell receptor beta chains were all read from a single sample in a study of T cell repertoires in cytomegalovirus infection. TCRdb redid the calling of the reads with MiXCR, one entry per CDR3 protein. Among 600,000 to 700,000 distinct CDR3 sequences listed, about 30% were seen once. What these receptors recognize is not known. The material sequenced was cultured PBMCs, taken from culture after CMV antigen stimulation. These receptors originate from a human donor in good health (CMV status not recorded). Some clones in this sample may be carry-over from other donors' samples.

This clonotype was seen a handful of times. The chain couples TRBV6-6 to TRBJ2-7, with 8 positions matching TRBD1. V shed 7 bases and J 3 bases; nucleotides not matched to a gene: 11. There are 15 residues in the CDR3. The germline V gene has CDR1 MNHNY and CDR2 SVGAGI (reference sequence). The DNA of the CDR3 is TGTGCCAGCACCCTAGGAACAGGGGGTTTCTACGAGCAGTACTTC. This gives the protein CASTLGTGGFYEQYF.

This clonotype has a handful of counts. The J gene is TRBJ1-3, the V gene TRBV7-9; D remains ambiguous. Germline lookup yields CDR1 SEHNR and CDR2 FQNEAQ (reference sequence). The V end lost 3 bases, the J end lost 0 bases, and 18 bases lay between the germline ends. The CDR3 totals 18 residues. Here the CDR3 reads CASSLRRIAPSSGNTIYF. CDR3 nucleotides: TGTGCCAGCAGCTTGCGCCGGATAGCCCCGAGCTCTGGAAACACCATATATTTT.

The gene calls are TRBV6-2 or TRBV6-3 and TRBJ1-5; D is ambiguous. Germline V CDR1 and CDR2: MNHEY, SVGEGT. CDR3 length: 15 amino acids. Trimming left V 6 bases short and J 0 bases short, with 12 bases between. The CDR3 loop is CASSPWRDSNQPQHF. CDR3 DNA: TGTGCCAGCAGCCCCTGGAGGGATAGCAATCAGCCCCAGCATTTT.

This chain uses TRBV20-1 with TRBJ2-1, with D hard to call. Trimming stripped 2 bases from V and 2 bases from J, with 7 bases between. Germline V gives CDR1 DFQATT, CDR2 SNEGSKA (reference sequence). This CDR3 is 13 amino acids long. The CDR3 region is CSARNPAYNEQFF. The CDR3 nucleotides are TGCAGTGCTAGAAACCCGGCCTACAATGAGCAGTTCTTC.

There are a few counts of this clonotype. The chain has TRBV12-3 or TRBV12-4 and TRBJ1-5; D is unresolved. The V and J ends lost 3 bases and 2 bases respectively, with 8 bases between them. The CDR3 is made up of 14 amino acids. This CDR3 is CASSLGVGNQPQHF. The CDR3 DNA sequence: TGTGCCAGCAGTTTGGGAGTCGGCAATCAGCCCCAGCATTTT.

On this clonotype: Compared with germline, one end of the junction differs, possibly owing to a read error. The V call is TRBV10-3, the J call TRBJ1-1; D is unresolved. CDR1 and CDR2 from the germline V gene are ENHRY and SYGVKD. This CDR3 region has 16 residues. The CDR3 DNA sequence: TGTGTCATCAGTGACGTAGACCGCGGCTCAGGCACTGAAGCTTTCTTT. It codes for CVISDVDRGSGTEAFF.

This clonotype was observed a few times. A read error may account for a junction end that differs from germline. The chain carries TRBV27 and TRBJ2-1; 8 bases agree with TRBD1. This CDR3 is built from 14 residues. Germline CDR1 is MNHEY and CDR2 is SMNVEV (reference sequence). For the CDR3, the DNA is TGTGCCAGCAGTTTATCTGGCAGGGGGCGCGAGGAGGTCTTC. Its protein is CASSLSGRGREEVF.

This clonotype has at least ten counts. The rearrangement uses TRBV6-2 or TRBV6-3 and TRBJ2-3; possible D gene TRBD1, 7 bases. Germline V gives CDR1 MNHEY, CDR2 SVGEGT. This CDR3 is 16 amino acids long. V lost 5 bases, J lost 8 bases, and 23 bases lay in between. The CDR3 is CASSRLSGSTGVTQYF. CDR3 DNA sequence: TGTGCCAGCAGTCGCCTTTCCGGGAGTACAGGGGTTACGCAGTATTTT.

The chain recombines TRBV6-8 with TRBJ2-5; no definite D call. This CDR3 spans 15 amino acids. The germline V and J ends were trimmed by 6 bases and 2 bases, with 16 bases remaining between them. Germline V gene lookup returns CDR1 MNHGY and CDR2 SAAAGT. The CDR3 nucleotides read TGTGCCAGCAGCTCCCTTGCCTTGGCTCAAGAGACCCAGTACTTC. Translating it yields CASSSLALAQETQYF.

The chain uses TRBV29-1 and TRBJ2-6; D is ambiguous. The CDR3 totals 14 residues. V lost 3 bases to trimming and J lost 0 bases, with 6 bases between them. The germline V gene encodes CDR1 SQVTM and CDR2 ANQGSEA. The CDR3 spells CSVEWYSGANVLTF. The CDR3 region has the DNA TGCAGCGTTGAGTGGTACTCTGGGGCCAACGTCCTGACTTTC.

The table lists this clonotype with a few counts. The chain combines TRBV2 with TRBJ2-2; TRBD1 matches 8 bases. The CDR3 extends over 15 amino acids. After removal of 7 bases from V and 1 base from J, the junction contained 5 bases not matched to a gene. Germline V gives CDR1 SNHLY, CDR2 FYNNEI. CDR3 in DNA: TGTGCCAGCACCTCCGGGACAGGGAACACCGGGGAGCTGTTTTTT. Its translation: CASTSGTGNTGELFF. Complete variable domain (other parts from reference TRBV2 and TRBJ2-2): EPEVTQTPSHQVTQMGQEVILRCVPISNHLYFYWYRQILGQKVEFLVSFYNNEISEKSEIFDDQFSVERPDGSNFTLKIRSTKLEDSAMYFCASTSGTGNTGELFFGEGSRLTVL.

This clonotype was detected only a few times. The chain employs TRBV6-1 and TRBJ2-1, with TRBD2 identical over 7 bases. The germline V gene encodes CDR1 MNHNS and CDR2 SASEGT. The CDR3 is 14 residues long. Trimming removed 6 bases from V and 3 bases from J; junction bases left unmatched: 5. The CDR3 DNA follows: TGTGCCAGCAGCTTAATAGCGGGCTACAATGAGCAGTTCTTC. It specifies CASSLIAGYNEQFF.

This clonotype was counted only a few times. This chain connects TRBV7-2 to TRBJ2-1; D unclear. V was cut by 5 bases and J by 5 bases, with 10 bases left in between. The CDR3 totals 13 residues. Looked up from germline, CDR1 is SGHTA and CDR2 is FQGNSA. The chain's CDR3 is CASSPNPNNEQFF. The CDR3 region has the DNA TGTGCCAGCAGCCCAAACCCCAACAATGAGCAGTTCTTC. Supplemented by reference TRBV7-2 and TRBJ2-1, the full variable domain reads GAGVSQSPSNKVTEKGKDVELRCDPISGHTALYWYRQSLGQGLEFLIYFQGNSAPDKSGLPSDRFSAERTGGSVSTLTIQRTQQEDSAVYLCASSPNPNNEQFFGPGTRLTVL.

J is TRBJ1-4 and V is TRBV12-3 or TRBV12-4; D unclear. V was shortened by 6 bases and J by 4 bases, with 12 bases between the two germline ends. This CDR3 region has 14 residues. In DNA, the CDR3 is TGTGCCAGCAGGGCCGAGGGCCGTAATGAAAAACTGTTTTTT. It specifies CASRAEGRNEKLFF.

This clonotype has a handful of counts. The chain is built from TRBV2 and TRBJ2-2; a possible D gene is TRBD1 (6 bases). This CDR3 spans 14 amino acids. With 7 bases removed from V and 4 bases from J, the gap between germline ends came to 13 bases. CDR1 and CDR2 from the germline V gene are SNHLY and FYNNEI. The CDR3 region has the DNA TGTGCCAGCACTTCCTCCAGGGGCACCGGGGAGCTGTTTTTT. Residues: CASTSSRGTGELFF.

CDR3 nucleotides: TGTGCCCTCGGGTTTGGAACTAATGAAAAACTGTTTTTT. It specifies CALGFGTNEKLFF. The chain carries TRBV7-9 and TRBJ1-4; D is unresolved. Germline lookup yields CDR1 SEHNR and CDR2 FQNEAQ (reference sequence). The V end lost 11 bases, the J end lost 1 base, and 11 bases lay between the germline ends. This CDR3 is 13 amino acids long.

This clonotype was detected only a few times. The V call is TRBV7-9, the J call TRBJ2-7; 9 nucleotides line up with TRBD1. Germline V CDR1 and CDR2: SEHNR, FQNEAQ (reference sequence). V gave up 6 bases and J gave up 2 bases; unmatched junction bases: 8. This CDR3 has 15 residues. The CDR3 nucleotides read TGTGCCAGCAGTTCAGACAGGGGGGGGACCTACGAGCAGTACTTC. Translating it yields CASSSDRGGTYEQYF.

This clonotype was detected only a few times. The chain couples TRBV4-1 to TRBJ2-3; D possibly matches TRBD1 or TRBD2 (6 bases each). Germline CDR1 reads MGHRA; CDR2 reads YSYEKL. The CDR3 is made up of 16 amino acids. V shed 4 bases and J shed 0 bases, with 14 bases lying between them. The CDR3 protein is CASSRKTGTSTDTQYF. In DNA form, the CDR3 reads TGCGCCAGCAGCCGAAAAACAGGGACTAGCACAGATACGCAGTATTTT.

This CDR3 reads CASSFGKGALFF. The CDR3 DNA reads TGTGCCAGCAGTTTTGGGAAGGGAGCACTGTTTTTT. The V gene is TRBV28, the J gene TRBJ1-4; D is unresolved. Germline-derived CDR1 and CDR2 are MDHEN and SYDVKM. V was cut by 3 bases and J by 13 bases, with 12 bases left in between. The CDR3 has 12 amino acids.

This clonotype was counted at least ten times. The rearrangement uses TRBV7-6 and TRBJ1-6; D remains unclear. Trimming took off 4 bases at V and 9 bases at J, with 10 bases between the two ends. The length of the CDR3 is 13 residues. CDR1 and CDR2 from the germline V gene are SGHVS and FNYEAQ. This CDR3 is CASSYGVSSPLHF. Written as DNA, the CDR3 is TGTGCCAGCAGCTACGGGGTCAGTTCACCCCTCCACTTT.

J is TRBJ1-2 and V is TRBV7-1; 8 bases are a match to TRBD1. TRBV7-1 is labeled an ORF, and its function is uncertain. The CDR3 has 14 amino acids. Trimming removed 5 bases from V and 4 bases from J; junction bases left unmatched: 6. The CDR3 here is CASSDRTGLYGYTF. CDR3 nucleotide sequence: TGTGCCAGCAGCGATCGGACAGGGCTCTATGGCTACACCTTC.

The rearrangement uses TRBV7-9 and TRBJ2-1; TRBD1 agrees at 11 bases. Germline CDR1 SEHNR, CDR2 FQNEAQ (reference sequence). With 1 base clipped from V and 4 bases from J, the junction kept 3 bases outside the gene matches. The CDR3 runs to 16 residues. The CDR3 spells CASSLGGQGVYNEQFF. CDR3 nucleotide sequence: TGTGCCAGCAGCTTAGGGGGACAGGGGGTATACAATGAGCAGTTCTTC.

CDR3 region: CATRTSGGTGELFF. For the CDR3, the DNA is TGTGCCACTAGGACTAGCGGCGGCACCGGGGAGCTGTTTTTT. V gene TRBV15 combines with J gene TRBJ2-2; TRBD2 matches at 10 bases. This CDR3 comprises 14 residues. With V trimmed by 9 bases and J by 4 bases, 5 bases remained unmatched. CDR1 LNHNV and CDR2 YYDKDF come from the germline V gene (reference sequence).

CDR3 in amino acids: CASGPGETQYF. The CDR3 DNA reads as TGTGCCAGCGGCCCAGGGGAGACCCAGTACTTC. The chain recombines TRBV28 with TRBJ2-5; TRBD1 might be the D (5 bases). V lost 8 bases and J 5 bases, leaving 9 bases between the germline ends. Per the germline V gene, CDR1 is MDHEN and CDR2 is SYDVKM. The length of the CDR3 is 11 residues.

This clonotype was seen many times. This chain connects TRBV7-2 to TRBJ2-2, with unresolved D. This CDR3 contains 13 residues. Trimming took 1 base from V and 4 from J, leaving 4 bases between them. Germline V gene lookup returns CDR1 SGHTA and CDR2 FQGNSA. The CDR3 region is CASSLGPTGELFF. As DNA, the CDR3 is TGTGCCAGCAGCTTAGGCCCCACCGGGGAGCTGTTTTTT.

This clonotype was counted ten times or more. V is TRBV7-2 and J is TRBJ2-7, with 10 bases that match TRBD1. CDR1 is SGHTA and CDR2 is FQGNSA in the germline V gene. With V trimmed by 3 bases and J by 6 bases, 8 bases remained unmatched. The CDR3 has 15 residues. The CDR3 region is CASSLDRGWPGEQYF. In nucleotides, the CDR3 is TGTGCCAGCAGCTTGGACAGGGGGTGGCCGGGCGAGCAGTACTTC.

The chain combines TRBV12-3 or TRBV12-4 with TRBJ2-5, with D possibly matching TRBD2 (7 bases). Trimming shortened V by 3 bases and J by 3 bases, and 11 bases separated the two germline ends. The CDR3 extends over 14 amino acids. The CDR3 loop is CASSFGGAKETQYF. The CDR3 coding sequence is TGTGCCAGCAGTTTTGGGGGGGCCAAAGAGACCCAGTACTTC.

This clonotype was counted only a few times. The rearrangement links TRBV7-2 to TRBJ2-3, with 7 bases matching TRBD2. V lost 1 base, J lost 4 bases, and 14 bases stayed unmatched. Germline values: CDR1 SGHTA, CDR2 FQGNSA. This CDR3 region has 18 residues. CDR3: CASSLGPPAGVGADTQYF. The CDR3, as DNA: TGTGCCAGCAGCTTAGGCCCGCCGGCGGGAGTGGGAGCAGATACGCAGTATTTT.

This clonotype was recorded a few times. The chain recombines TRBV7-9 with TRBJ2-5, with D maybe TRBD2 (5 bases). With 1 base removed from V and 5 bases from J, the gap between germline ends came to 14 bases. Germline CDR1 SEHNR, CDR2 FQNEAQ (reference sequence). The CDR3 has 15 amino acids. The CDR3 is CASSLGSRGRETQYF. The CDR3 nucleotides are TGTGCCAGCAGCTTAGGGAGCCGGGGTCGGGAGACCCAGTACTTC.

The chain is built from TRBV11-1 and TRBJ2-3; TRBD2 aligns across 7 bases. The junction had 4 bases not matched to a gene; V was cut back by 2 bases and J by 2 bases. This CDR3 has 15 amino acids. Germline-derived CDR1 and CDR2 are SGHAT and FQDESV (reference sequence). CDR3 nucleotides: TGTGCCAGCAGCTTAACCGGGACTACCACAGATACGCAGTATTTT. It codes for CASSLTGTTTDTQYF.

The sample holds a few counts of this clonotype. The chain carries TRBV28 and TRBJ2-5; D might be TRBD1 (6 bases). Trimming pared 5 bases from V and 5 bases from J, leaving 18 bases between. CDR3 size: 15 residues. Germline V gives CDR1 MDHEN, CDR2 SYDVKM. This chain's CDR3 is CASSDPGQPRETQYF. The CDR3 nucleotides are TGTGCCAGCAGTGACCCTGGACAGCCCCGGGAGACCCAGTACTTC.